This T cell receptor (beta chain) was documented in a study of cytomegalovirus exposure and HLA in healthy donors. General study results and limits: Several of the most significant clusters were apparently associated with common viral pathogens in a later analysis. In a later analysis, TCR association rates varied by HLA locus: DRB1 most, HLA-C fewest.

In the case of this clone: The antigen is unknown.

PCR used 60 Vbeta primers and 13 Jbeta primers. The assay was immunoSEQ multiplex PCR, and TCRdb's table has in-frame clones only and misses some. Of under 200,000 clones listed, roughly four fifths are singletons. Trimming removed 9 bases from V and 1 base from J; junction bases left unmatched: 7. The CDR3 has 15 residues. Germline CDR1 SNHLY, CDR2 FYNNEI. The clonotype comes from a girl aged 2-10 years in good health and CMV-seropositive. The sequenced sample was PBMCs. The rearrangement joins TRBV2 to TRBJ2-5, with 11 bases identical to TRBD2. CDR3 bases: TGTGCCAGAAGGTGGACTAGCGGGCTCCAAGAGACCCAGTACTTC. It is translated as CARRWTSGLQETQYF.